The entry below gives a single T cell receptor beta chain sequence along with its context. As yet, its antigen is unknown. The library targeted TCRbeta and was prepared with unique molecular identifiers. TCRdb recomputed calls from the PCR reads with MiXCR, one row per CDR3 protein. The sample includes 700,000 to 950,000 distinct CDR3 sequences, roughly 16% of them seen just once. This record comes from a study of T-cell reconstitution after alpha-beta-depleted transplantation in children. Broader study findings: Reportedly, roughly two months post-transplant, alpha-beta T cells arose from several hundred expanded graft clones. Several patients had high TCRbeta diversity at day 60; it came from surviving recipient T cells and thymic progenitors. T-cell numbers and diversity one year post-transplant derived largely from freshly generated T cells.

The receptor's source is a male patient younger than 18 who had a stem cell transplant for acute lymphoblastic leukemia, so the T cells may come from the graft donor. Sequencing was performed on PBMCs, mostly from graft donor cells, taken 360 days after TCRalphabeta/CD19-depleted stem cell transplant.

In nucleotides, the CDR3 is TGTGCCAGCAGCCCGACCCCCGGGCAGTACTTC. Its translation is CASSPTPGQYF. The chain carries TRBV7-9 and TRBJ2-7; no clear D. Deletions cut 5 bases from V and 9 bases from J, with 11 bases between. Germline lookup yields CDR1 SEHNR and CDR2 FQNEAQ (reference sequence). The CDR3 spans 11 residues.